This TCR beta chain was identified during a study of beta chain features in type 1 diabetes. Findings and caveats of the study: It was among patients, rather than healthy donors, that naive, central memory and Treg TCRB repertoires appeared more similar.

Investigators reverse transcribed all isolated RNA, so they sequenced expressed TCRB transcripts. Naive, central memory and regulatory T cell samples yielded a few million reads on average. Produced via immunoSEQ multiplex PCR; TCRdb's table is partial and in-frame only. The sample yields hundreds of thousands of clones, around a sixth seen once. Only a few counts were recorded for this clone. Antigen: not known. Germline CDR1 reads SGHAT; CDR2 reads FQDESV (reference sequence). The CDR3 has 15 residues. V lost 5 bases and J lost 5; bases outside the gene matches: 10. This chain connects TRBV11-1 to TRBJ2-7; 9 nucleotides agree with TRBD1. The clonotype comes from a man younger than 35 in good health. Sequencing was performed on naive CD4+ T cells from blood. The CDR3 region is CASSATGGAVHEQYF. CDR3 in DNA: TGTGCCAGCAGCGCCACAGGGGGCGCGGTCCACGAGCAGTACTTC.